The rows below give T cell receptor beta chains drawn from one sample of a study of CD4 T cells in relation to SARS-CoV-2 and coronaviruses. Antigens for these TCRs are unknown. Clones were sequenced by immunoSEQ multiplex PCR, and TCRdb holds only the in-frame ones, with some missing. Seen here are some 22,000 clones, around 78% observed once, and the top ten hold approximately 13%. The specimen sequenced was CD4+ T cells from PBMCs, cultured in vitro. The origin of the receptors is a human donor in good health. The CDR3 runs from the conserved cysteine through the conserved F or W. A D gene is named only where the DNA matches it firmly. The listing skips clone size in some rows; elsewhere it reads once, few, many or a size class.

>TRBJ2-2|TRBV15|.|.
TGTGCCACCAGCAGAGATCTCACTAACAGTGGCGGGGAGCTGTTTTTT
CATSRDLTNSGGELFF
>TRBJ2-3|TRBV7-3|.|once
TGTGCCAGCGGAGCTAGTTTATCAGATACGCAGTATTTT
CASGASLSDTQYF
>TRBJ2-7|TRBV5-4|.|.
TGTGCCAGCAGCGGGGAGCTGACGGGGAACGAGCAGTACTTC
CASSGELTGNEQYF
>TRBJ1-1|TRBV7-9|.|few
TGTGCCAGCAGCTTAGGGGCCGTGAACACTGAAGCTTTCTTT
CASSLGAVNTEAFF
>TRBJ1-5|TRBV7-8|TRBD1|.
TGTGCCAGCAGACTCTCGACAGGGATCGGCAATCAGCCCCAGCATTTT
CASRLSTGIGNQPQHF
>TRBJ2-7|TRBV7-8|.|.
TGTGCCAGCAGCTTGCAAAAGCAGTCCTACGAGCAGTACTTC
CASSLQKQSYEQYF
>TRBJ2-2|TRBV3-1/TRBV3-2|.|once
TGTGCCAGCAGCCCCATGACGTCGGGCGGGGAGCTGTTTTTT
CASSPMTSGGELFF
>TRBJ1-1|TRBV10-3|.|.
TGTGCCATCAGTGAGTCGGAGGCCCGGAACACTGAAGCTTTCTTT
CAISESEARNTEAFF
>TRBJ2-5|TRBV10-3|TRBD1|.
TGTGCCATCCGACCGACAGGGGAAGAGACCCAGTACTTC
CAIRPTGEETQYF
>TRBJ2-1|TRBV7-3|TRBD2|.
TGTGCCAGCAGCTCCCCCATAGCGGGAGGGAGCTATGAGCAGTTCTTC
CASSSPIAGGSYEQFF
>TRBJ1-1|TRBV2|TRBD1|.
TGTGCCAGCAGGGGGACAGGGACTGCTGGGAAAGCTTTCTTT
CASRGTGTAGKAFF
>TRBJ2-7|TRBV25-1|.|.
TGTGCCAGCAGTTCCTTCTACGAGCAGTACTTC
CASSSFYEQYF
>TRBJ2-1|TRBV10-3|.|few
TGTGCCATCAGTGATCCGAAAAACAATGAGCAGTTCTTC
CAISDPKNNEQFF
>TRBJ2-2|TRBV9|.|.
TGTGCCAGCAGCGCAATCGGTCCTGGTGGCACCGGGGAGCTGTTTTTT
CASSAIGPGGTGELFF
>TRBJ1-5|TRBV28|.|.
TGTGCCAGCAGGACCAACAATCAGCCCCAGCATTTT
CASRTNNQPQHF
>TRBJ2-3|TRBV18|.|.
TGTGCCAGCTCACCCAGGGAGGCAGATACGCAGTATTTT
CASSPREADTQYF
>TRBJ1-2|TRBV11-2|.|.
TGTGCCAGCAGACCGATCGGGGGGCCCGCTAACTATGGCTACACCTTC
CASRPIGGPANYGYTF
>TRBJ1-4|TRBV6-5|.|.
TGTGCCAGCAGCCTTGACAGAGTACGTGAAAAACTGTTTTTT
CASSLDRVREKLFF
>TRBJ1-5|TRBV30|.|few
TGTGCCTGGAGAGTCGGGCAGGACAATCAGCCCCAGCATTTT
CAWRVGQDNQPQHF
>TRBJ1-2|TRBV19|.|.
TGTGCCAGTAGTATACCCACCTTGGGAAGCTATGGCTACACCTTC
CASSIPTLGSYGYTF
>TRBJ2-7|TRBV4-1|TRBD2|.
TGCGCCAGCAGCCAAGCCGGGACTAGCGGGAGCTACGAGCAGTACTTC
CASSQAGTSGSYEQYF
>TRBJ1-3|TRBV30|.|.
TGTGCCTGGAGTACCCGACTTGTGCCTGGAAACACCATATATTTT
CAWSTRLVPGNTIYF
>TRBJ1-5|TRBV30|.|.
TGTGCCTGGAGCAGGGACCGAAATCAGCCCCAGCATTTT
CAWSRDRNQPQHF
>TRBJ2-1|TRBV11-3|.|.
TGTGCCAGCAGCTTCCAGCGCGGCAATGAGCAGTTCTTC
CASSFQRGNEQFF
>TRBJ2-4|TRBV21-1|.|.
TGTGCCAGCGAAAGAGGGGAGGGCGCCAAAAACATTCAGTACTTC
CASERGEGAKNIQYF
>TRBJ2-3|TRBV6-2/TRBV6-3|.|.
TGTGCCAGCAGTTACCGGGGCGGTTCCACAGATACGCAGTATTTT
CASSYRGGSTDTQYF
>TRBJ1-1|TRBV5-1|TRBD1|few
TGCGCCAGCAGCTGGAGGGGGCCGGACACTGAAGCTTTCTTT
CASSWRGPDTEAFF
>TRBJ1-6|TRBV5-4|.|few
TGTGCCAGCAGCTTGGTAGCTCGCGATTCACCCCTCCACTTT
CASSLVARDSPLHF